These 26 T cell receptor beta chains were all obtained from the same sample, sequenced in a study of blood T cell repertoires in COVID-19. Repertoires were generated with immunoSEQ multiplex PCR, while TCRdb's copy carries only in-frame clones and drops some. The table shows over 120,000 clones, with 80% occurring only once. The sample comprised peripheral blood. These receptors were taken from an older man who had recovered from COVID-19.

V and J are TRBV19 and TRBJ2-1, with a tentative D call TRBD1 (5 bases). The CDR3 is made up of 14 amino acids. The V gene lost 2 bases and the J gene lost 6 bases, with 11 bases spanning the gap. Looked up from germline, CDR1 is LNHDA and CDR2 is SQIVND (reference sequence). CDR3 DNA sequence: TGTGCCAGTAGTATAACGGCAGGGCGCAATGAGCAGTTCTTC. Its protein is CASSITAGRNEQFF.

CDR3 nucleotide sequence: TGTGCCAGCAGTAGGCGGGAGAACACCGGGGAGCTGTTTTTT. Translated: CASSRRENTGELFF. The chain carries TRBV6-6 and TRBJ2-2, with D maybe TRBD2 (6 bases). The V end was cut by 5 bases, the J end by 1 base, with 8 bases between. Germline V gene sequence: CDR1 MNHNY, CDR2 SVGAGI (reference sequence). CDR3 length equals 14 residues.

The chain joins TRBV30 to TRBJ2-2; TRBD2 agrees at 12 bases. The CDR3 covers 15 residues. Germline CDR1 GTSNPN, CDR2 SVGIG (reference sequence). The J segment lost 7 bases and the V segment lost 1 base, leaving 4 bases of the junction unmatched. The CDR3 reads CAWSATSGGNGELFF. In DNA, the CDR3 is TGTGCCTGGAGTGCAACTAGCGGGGGGAACGGGGAGCTGTTTTTT. Full variable domain (outside the CDR3, taken from reference TRBV30 and TRBJ2-2): SQTIHQWPATLVQPVGSPLSLECTVEGTSNPNLYWYRQAAGRGLQLLFYSVGIGQISSEVPQNLSASRPQDRQFILSSKKLLLSDSGFYLCAWSATSGGNGELFFGEGSRLTVL.

CDR3 DNA: TGTGCCAGCAGCTCCGGACAGTCCACAGATACGCAGTATTTT. Translating gives CASSSGQSTDTQYF. The chain combines TRBV5-5 with TRBJ2-3; D might be TRBD1 (6 bases). The CDR3 length is 14 residues. The V end was cut by 3 bases, the J end by 2 bases, with 10 bases between. The germline V gene has CDR1 SGHKS and CDR2 YYEKEE (reference sequence).

This chain uses TRBV5-4 with TRBJ2-1; perhaps TRBD1 as D (5 bases). Germline V CDR1 and CDR2: SGHNT, YYREEE (reference sequence). The CDR3 has 13 residues. The germline V and J ends were trimmed by 4 bases and 4 bases, with 9 bases remaining between them. CDR3 sequence (DNA): TGTGCCAGCAGCCCCGCAGGGTACAATGAGCAGTTCTTC. Amino acid sequence: CASSPAGYNEQFF.

This clone was picked up a small number of times. The CDR3 sequence: CASSSWTRHGELFF. CDR3 coding DNA: TGTGCCAGCAGTTCCTGGACTAGACACGGGGAGCTGTTTTTT. The chain combines TRBV27 with TRBJ2-2; 7 nucleotides align to TRBD2. The V gene's germline CDR1 is MNHEY and CDR2 SMNVEV (reference sequence). The junction had 6 bases not matched to a gene; V was cut back by 4 bases and J by 7 bases. The CDR3 has 14 amino acids.

This sequence joins TRBV7-3 and TRBJ2-1; 8 bases line up with TRBD2. V was clipped by 0 bases and J by 10 bases; unmatched bases: 8. The CDR3 contains 15 residues. Germline V gene sequence: CDR1 SGHTA, CDR2 FQGTGA. The CDR3 sequence: CASSLTPGLEKEQFF. The CDR3 DNA is TGTGCCAGCAGCTTAACCCCGGGACTAGAAAAGGAGCAGTTCTTC.

The chain is built from TRBV14 and TRBJ1-1; D may be TRBD1 (5 bases). The CDR3 totals 13 residues. Trimming took 4 bases from V and 4 from J, leaving 10 bases between them. The germline V gene has CDR1 SGHDN and CDR2 FVKESK. As DNA, the CDR3 is TGTGCCAGCAGCCGCGGAAGGGGCACTGAAGCTTTCTTT. This codes for CASSRGRGTEAFF.

This sequence joins TRBV19 and TRBJ1-2; D gene ambiguous. The CDR3 covers 11 residues. With 7 bases removed from V and 8 bases from J, the gap between germline ends came to 11 bases. CDR1 is LNHDA, CDR2 SQIVND, per germline (reference sequence). CDR3 sequence reads: CASTAGGGYTF. The CDR3 coding sequence is TGTGCCAGTACGGCAGGAGGGGGCTACACCTTC.

The chain uses TRBV2 and TRBJ2-5, with 11 bases identical to TRBD2. This CDR3 region has 14 residues. The ends lost 4 bases at V and 7 bases at J; junction bases unmatched: 5. CDR1 and CDR2 from the germline V gene are SNHLY and FYNNEI. The CDR3 here is CASSVGGTSGTQYF. For the CDR3, the DNA is TGTGCCAGCAGTGTGGGGGGGACTAGCGGGACCCAGTACTTC.

V usage is TRBV19 and J usage is TRBJ1-3; D may be TRBD1 (6 bases). V was trimmed by 8 bases and J by 2 bases, leaving 10 bases between them. This CDR3 is built from 13 residues. Germline-derived CDR1 and CDR2 are LNHDA and SQIVND (reference sequence). The CDR3 sequence is CASAWTAGNTIYF. CDR3 coding DNA: TGTGCCAGTGCCTGGACAGCTGGAAACACCATATATTTT.

The chain is built from TRBV6-5 and TRBJ2-7; D possibly corresponds to TRBD1 (6 bases). The CDR3 is 15 residues long. The germline V gene has CDR1 MNHEY and CDR2 SVGAGI. V was clipped by 0 bases and J by 3 bases, with 12 bases between them. The CDR3 bases are TGTGCCAGCAGTTACTCGCCCGGACAGCTCTACGAGCAGTACTTC. Its protein is CASSYSPGQLYEQYF.

The J gene is TRBJ2-5, the V gene TRBV20-1, with 16 nucleotides matching TRBD2. CDR1 and CDR2 from the germline V gene are DFQATT and SNEGSKA (reference sequence). CDR3 length: 16 amino acids. Trimming took 3 bases from V and 4 from J; bases not matched to a gene: 5. DNA of the CDR3: TGCAGTGCTAGTGGGACTAGCGGGAGGGCGCGAGAGACCCAGTACTTC. This sequence encodes CSASGTSGRARETQYF.

Only one count was recorded for this clone. V gene TRBV7-9 combines with J gene TRBJ2-5; 10 positions agree with TRBD1. CDR1 and CDR2 (germline): SEHNR, FQNEAQ (reference sequence). The CDR3 loop spans 14 amino acids. The V and J ends lost 3 bases and 3 bases, in that order; junction bases with no gene match: 1. Written as DNA, the CDR3 is TGTGCCAGCAGCTTGGGACAGGGGAAAGAGACCCAGTACTTC. It translates to CASSLGQGKETQYF.

V is TRBV15 and J is TRBJ1-3; D uncertain. Germline CDR1 LNHNV, CDR2 YYDKDF (reference sequence). The CDR3 length is 13 residues. Trimming pared 0 bases from V and 3 bases from J, leaving 3 bases between. CDR3 sequence: CATSRDHGNTIYF. DNA of the CDR3: TGTGCCACCAGCAGAGACCATGGAAACACCATATATTTT.

The chain uses TRBV6-2 or TRBV6-3 and TRBJ2-1; TRBD2 matches 9 bases. With 0 bases clipped from V and 8 bases from J, the junction kept 11 bases outside the gene matches. This CDR3 region has 17 residues. Germline V gene sequence: CDR1 MNHEY, CDR2 SVGEGT. The chain's CDR3 is CASSYSGREGPTDEQFF. The CDR3 DNA follows: TGTGCCAGCAGTTACTCGGGGCGGGAGGGCCCTACGGATGAGCAGTTCTTC.

This clone was counted once. J is TRBJ2-1 and V is TRBV2, with D possibly TRBD1 on 6 matching bases. The germline gives CDR1 SNHLY, CDR2 FYNNEI. V lost 5 bases and J lost 6, with 14 bases in between. The CDR3 runs to 14 residues. In DNA form, the CDR3 reads TGTGCCAGCAGTAGAACAGGGTACGGCAATGAGCAGTTCTTC. Its protein is CASSRTGYGNEQFF.

This sequence joins TRBV3-1 (or the pseudogene TRBV3-2) and TRBJ1-5; D gene unclear. There are 13 residues in the CDR3. Germline assignment: CDR1 LGHDT and CDR2 YNNKEL (reference sequence). The ends were cut back, 1 base at V and 7 bases at J, with 8 bases in the middle. The CDR3 coding sequence is TGTGCCAGCAGCCAAGGATCGGTCCAGCCCCAGCATTTT. Its translation is CASSQGSVQPQHF.

This chain joins TRBV5-8 and TRBJ1-6, with unresolved D. From germline, CDR1 is SGHTS and CDR2 YDEGEE. The CDR3 is 10 residues long. V was trimmed by 0 bases and J by 14 bases, leaving 3 bases between them. This CDR3 reads CASSLVTLHF. The CDR3 coding sequence is TGTGCCAGCAGCTTGGTAACCCTCCACTTT.

This chain's CDR3 is CASSPRDYLNEQFF. CDR3 coding DNA: TGTGCCAGCAGCCCCCGGGACTACCTCAATGAGCAGTTCTTC. The V call is TRBV7-9, the J call TRBJ2-1; TRBD2 matches 7 bases. The CDR3 sequence is 14 residues long. V shed 5 bases and J 6 bases; nucleotides not matched to a gene: 7. Germline V gene lookup returns CDR1 SEHNR and CDR2 FQNEAQ (reference sequence).

V is TRBV9 and J is TRBJ2-3, with 11 bases matching TRBD2. Germline-derived CDR1 and CDR2 are SGDLS and YYNGEE. V dropped 0 bases and J dropped 3; count of bases not matched to a gene: 3. The CDR3 covers 16 residues. The CDR3 sequence: CASSVVSSGRTDTQYF. The DNA of the CDR3 is TGTGCCAGCAGCGTAGTTTCTAGCGGGAGGACAGATACGCAGTATTTT.

In its sample, this clone was seen once. The genes are TRBV10-1 and TRBJ1-6, with no clear D. Trimming shortened V by 6 bases and J by 7 bases, and 10 bases separated the two germline ends. CDR1 is WNHNN, CDR2 SYGVQD, per germline (reference sequence). The CDR3 consists of 13 residues. In DNA, the CDR3 is TGCGCCAGCAGGGCGGGCTGGAATTCACCCCTCCACTTT. Translation: CASRAGWNSPLHF.

Note on this clone: The junction does not match germline at one end; this may be a read error. CDR3 amino acids: CSPASGSGPLF. The DNA of the CDR3 is TGCAGTCCAGCCTCGGGCAGCGGGCCCCTATTT. The chain carries TRBV20-1 and TRBJ1-4, with D unclear. The CDR3 sequence is 11 residues long. CDR1 DFQATT and CDR2 SNEGSKA come from the germline V gene (reference sequence).

The chain joins TRBV5-1 to TRBJ2-5; 11 bases fit TRBD1. From germline, CDR1 is SGHRS and CDR2 YFSETQ. This CDR3 spans 15 amino acids. J lost 2 bases, V lost 5 bases, and 5 bases had no gene match. Here the CDR3 DNA reads TGCGCCAGCAGTCCCGGGACAGGGGGTCAAGAGACCCAGTACTTC. It encodes CASSPGTGGQETQYF.

V is TRBV30 and J is TRBJ2-4; perhaps TRBD2 as D (5 bases). V lost 8 bases and J lost 8, with 16 bases in between. The CDR3 totals 12 residues. Germline V lookup: CDR1 GTSNPN, CDR2 SVGIG (reference sequence). CDR3 residues: CAGNEGSHIQYF. The CDR3 nucleotides are TGTGCCGGTAACGAGGGCTCACACATTCAGTACTTC.

The chain combines TRBV10-3 with TRBJ2-3, with TRBD2 matching over 13 bases. With 5 bases clipped from V and 2 bases from J, the junction kept 4 bases outside the gene matches. Germline CDR1 ENHRY, CDR2 SYGVKD. The CDR3 runs to 16 residues. The chain's CDR3 is CAISWTSGSPTDTQYF. DNA for the CDR3: TGTGCCATCAGTTGGACTAGCGGGAGTCCCACAGATACGCAGTATTTT.